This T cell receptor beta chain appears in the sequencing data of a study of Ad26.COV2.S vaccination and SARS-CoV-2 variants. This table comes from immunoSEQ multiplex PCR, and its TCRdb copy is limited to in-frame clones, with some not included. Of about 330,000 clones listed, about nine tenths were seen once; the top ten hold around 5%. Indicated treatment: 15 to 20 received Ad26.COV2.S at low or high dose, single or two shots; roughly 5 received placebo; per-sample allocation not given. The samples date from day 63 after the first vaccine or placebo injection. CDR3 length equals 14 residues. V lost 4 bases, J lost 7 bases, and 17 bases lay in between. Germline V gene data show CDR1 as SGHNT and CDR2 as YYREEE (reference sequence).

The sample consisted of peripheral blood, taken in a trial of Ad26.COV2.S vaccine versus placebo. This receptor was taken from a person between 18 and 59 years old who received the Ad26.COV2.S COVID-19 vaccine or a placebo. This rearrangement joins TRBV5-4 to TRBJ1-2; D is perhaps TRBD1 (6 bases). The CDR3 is CASSANTGTGGYTF. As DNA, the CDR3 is TGTGCCAGCAGCGCCAATACAGGGACCGGTGGCTACACCTTC.